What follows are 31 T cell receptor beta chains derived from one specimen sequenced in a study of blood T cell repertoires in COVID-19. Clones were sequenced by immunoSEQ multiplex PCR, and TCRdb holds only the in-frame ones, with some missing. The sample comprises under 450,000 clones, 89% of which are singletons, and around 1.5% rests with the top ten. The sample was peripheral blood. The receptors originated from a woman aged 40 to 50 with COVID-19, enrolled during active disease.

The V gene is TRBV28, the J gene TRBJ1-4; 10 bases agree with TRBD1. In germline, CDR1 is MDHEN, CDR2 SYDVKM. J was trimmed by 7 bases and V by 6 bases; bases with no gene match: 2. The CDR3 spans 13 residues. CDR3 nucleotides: TGTGCCAGCAGGACAGGGGGCGGTGAAAAACTGTTTTTT. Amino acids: CASRTGGGEKLFF.

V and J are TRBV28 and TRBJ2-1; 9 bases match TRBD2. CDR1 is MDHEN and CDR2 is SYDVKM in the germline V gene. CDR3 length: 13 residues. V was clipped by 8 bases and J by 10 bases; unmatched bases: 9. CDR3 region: CASGGGLAWEQFF. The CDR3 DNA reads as TGTGCCAGCGGAGGGGGACTAGCATGGGAGCAGTTCTTC.

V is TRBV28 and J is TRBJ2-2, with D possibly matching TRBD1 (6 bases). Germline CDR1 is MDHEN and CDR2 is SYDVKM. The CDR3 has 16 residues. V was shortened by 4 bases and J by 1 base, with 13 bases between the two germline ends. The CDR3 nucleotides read TGTGCCAGCAGTTCCCTGGGACATCTGAACACCGGGGAGCTGTTTTTT. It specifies CASSSLGHLNTGELFF.

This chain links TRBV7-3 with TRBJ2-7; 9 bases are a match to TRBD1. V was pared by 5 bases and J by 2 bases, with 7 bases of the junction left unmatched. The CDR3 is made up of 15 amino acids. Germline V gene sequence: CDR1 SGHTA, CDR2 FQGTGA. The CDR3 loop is CASSMTGGEAYEQYF. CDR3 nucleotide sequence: TGTGCCAGCAGCATGACAGGGGGGGAGGCCTACGAGCAGTACTTC.

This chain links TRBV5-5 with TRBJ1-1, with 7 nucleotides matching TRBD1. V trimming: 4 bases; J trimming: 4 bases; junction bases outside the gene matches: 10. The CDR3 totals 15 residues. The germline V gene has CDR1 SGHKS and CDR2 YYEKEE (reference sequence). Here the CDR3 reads CASSPRGPQGTEAFF. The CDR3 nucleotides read TGTGCCAGCAGCCCGAGGGGGCCCCAGGGCACTGAAGCTTTCTTT.

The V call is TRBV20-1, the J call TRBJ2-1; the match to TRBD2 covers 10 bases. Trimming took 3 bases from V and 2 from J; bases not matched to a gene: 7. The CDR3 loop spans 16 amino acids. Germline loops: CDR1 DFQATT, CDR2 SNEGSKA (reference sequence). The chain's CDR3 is CSASAFLAGAYNEQFF. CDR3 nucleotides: TGCAGTGCTAGTGCCTTCCTAGCGGGAGCCTACAATGAGCAGTTCTTC.

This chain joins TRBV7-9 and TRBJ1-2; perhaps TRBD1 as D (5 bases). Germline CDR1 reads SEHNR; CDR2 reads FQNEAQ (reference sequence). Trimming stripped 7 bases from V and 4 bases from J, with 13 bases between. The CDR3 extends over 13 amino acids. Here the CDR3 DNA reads TGTGCCAGCACCGTCCGGGGACTCTATGGCTACACCTTC. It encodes CASTVRGLYGYTF. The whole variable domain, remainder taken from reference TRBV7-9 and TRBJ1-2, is DTGVSQNPRHKITKRGQNVTFRCDPISEHNRLYWYRQTLGQGPEFLTYFQNEAQLEKSRLLSDRFSAERPKGSFSTLEIQRTEQGDSAMYLCASTVRGLYGYTFGSGTRLTVV.

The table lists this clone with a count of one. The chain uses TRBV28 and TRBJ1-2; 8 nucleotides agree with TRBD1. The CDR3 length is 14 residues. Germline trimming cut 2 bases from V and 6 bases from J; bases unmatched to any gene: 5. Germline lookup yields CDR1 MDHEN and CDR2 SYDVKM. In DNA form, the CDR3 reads TGTGCCAGCAGTTTAATCCCAGGGGGCAATGGCTACACCTTC. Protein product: CASSLIPGGNGYTF.

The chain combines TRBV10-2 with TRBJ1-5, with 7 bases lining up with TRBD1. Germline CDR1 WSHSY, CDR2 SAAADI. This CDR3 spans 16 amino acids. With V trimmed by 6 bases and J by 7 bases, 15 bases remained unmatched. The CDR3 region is CASSPSGGQQGQPQHF. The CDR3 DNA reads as TGCGCCAGCAGCCCGTCAGGGGGGCAACAAGGGCAGCCCCAGCATTTT.

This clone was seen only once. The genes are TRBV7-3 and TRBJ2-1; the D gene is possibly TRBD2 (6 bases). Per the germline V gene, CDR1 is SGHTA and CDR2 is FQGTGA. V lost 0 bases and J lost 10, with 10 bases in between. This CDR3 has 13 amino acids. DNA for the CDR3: TGTGCCAGCAGCTTAACGACCAGCGGGGAGCAGTTCTTC. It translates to CASSLTTSGEQFF.

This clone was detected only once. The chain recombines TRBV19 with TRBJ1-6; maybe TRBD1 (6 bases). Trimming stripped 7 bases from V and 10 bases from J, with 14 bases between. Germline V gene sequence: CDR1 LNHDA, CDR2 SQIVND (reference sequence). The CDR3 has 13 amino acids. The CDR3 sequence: CASMDSAGSPLHF. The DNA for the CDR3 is TGTGCCAGTATGGACAGCGCTGGCTCACCCCTCCACTTT.

The CDR3: CASTPRSGLYEQYF. CDR3 nucleotides: TGTGCCAGCACTCCCCGCTCAGGGTTATACGAGCAGTACTTC. The genes are TRBV28 and TRBJ2-7; a possible D gene is TRBD1 (5 bases). In germline, CDR1 is MDHEN, CDR2 SYDVKM. V was trimmed by 7 bases and J by 4 bases, leaving 17 bases between them. The CDR3 totals 14 residues.

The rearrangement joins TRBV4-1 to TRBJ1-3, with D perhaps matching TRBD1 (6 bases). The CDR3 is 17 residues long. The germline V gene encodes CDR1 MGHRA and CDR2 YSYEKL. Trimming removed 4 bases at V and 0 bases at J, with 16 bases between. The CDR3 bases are TGCGCCAGCAGCCGAGGATATGGACAGCTCTCTGGAAACACCATATATTTT. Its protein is CASSRGYGQLSGNTIYF.

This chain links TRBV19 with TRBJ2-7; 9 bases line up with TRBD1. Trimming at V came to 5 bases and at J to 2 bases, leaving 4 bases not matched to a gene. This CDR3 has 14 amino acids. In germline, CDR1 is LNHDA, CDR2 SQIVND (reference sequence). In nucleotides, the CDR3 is TGTGCCAGTAGTGGGACAGGGTGGGCCTACGAGCAGTACTTC. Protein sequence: CASSGTGWAYEQYF.

This CDR3 reads CAWNRQGKQPQHF. CDR3 sequence (DNA): TGTGCCTGGAACCGACAGGGTAAACAGCCCCAGCATTTT. The V call is TRBV30, the J call TRBJ1-5; TRBD1 matches at 7 bases. The germline gives CDR1 GTSNPN, CDR2 SVGIG (reference sequence). V trimming: 4 bases; J trimming: 7 bases; junction bases outside the gene matches: 7. This CDR3 has 13 residues.

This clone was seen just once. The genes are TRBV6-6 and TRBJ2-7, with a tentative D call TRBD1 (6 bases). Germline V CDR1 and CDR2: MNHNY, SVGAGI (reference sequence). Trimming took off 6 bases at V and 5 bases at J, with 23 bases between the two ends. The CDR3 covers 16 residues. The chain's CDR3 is CASSPATPETGNEQYF. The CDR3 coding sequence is TGTGCCAGCAGCCCGGCCACCCCCGAGACAGGCAACGAGCAGTACTTC.

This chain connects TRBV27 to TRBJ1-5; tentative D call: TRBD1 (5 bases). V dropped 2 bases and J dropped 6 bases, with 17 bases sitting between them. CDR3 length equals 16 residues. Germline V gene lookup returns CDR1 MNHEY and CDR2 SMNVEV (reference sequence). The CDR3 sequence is CASSLTPFGGGQPQHF. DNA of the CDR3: TGTGCCAGCAGTTTAACCCCTTTTGGGGGGGGTCAGCCCCAGCATTTT.

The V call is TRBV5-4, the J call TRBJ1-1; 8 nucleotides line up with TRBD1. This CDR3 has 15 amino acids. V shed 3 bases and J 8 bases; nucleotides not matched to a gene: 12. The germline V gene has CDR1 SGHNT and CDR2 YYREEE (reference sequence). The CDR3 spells CASSSDRAPSMEAFF. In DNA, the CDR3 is TGTGCCAGCAGCTCGGACAGGGCCCCGTCGATGGAAGCTTTCTTT.

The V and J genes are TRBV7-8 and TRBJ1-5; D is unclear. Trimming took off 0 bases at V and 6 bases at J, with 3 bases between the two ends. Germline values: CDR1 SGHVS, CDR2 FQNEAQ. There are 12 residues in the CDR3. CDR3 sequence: CASSLAAQPQHF. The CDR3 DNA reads TGTGCCAGCAGCTTAGCGGCTCAGCCCCAGCATTTT.

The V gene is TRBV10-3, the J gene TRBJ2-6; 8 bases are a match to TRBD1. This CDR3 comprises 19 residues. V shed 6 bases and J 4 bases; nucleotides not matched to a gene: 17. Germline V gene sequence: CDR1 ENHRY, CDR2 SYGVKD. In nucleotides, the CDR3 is TGTGCCATCAGCGGCGGACAGGGAAGCCTACCGTCAGGGGCCAACGTCCTGACTTTC. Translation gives CAISGGQGSLPSGANVLTF.

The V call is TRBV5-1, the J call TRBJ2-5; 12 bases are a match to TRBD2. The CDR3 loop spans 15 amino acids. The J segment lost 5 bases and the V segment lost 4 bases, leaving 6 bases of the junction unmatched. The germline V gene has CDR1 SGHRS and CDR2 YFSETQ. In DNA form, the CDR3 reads TGCGCCAGCAGCCTGGGACTAGCGGGCTTCGAGACCCAGTACTTC. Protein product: CASSLGLAGFETQYF. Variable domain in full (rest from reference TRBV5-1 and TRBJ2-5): KAGVTQTPRYLIKTRGQQVTLSCSPISGHRSVSWYQQTPGQGLQFLFEYFSETQRNKGNFPGRFSGRQFSNSRSEMNVSTLELGDSALYLCASSLGLAGFETQYFGPGTRLLVL.

The CDR3: CASSQVRTGEQYF. The CDR3 bases are TGCGCCAGCAGCCAAGTGCGGACTGGCGAGCAGTACTTC. The chain links TRBV4-3 to TRBJ2-7; weak D call: TRBD2 (5 bases). Germline CDR1 and CDR2: LGHNA and YSLEER. This CDR3 is 13 amino acids long. The V end lost 1 base, the J end lost 6 bases, and 10 bases lay between the germline ends.

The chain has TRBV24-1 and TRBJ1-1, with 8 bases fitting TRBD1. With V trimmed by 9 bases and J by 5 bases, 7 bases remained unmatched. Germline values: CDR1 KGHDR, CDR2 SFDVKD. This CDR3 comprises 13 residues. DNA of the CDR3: TGTGCCACCCGCTGGACAGGGAGAACTGAAGCTTTCTTT. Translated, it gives CATRWTGRTEAFF.

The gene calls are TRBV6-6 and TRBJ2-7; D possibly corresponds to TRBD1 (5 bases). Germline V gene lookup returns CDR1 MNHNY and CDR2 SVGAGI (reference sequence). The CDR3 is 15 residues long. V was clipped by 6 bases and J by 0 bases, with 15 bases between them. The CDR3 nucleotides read TGTGCCAGCAGGTCGCACAGGCGAAACTCCTACGAGCAGTACTTC. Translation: CASRSHRRNSYEQYF.

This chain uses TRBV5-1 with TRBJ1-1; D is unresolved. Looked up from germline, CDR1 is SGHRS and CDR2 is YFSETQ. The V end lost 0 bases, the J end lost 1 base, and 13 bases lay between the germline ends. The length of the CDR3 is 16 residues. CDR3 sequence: CASSLGTGSQNTEAFF. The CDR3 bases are TGCGCCAGCAGCTTGGGAACCGGGAGTCAGAACACTGAAGCTTTCTTT.

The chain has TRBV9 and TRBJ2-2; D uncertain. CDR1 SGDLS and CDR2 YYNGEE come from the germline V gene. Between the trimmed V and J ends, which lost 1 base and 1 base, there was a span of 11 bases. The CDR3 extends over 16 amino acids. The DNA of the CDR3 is TGTGCCAGCAGCGTATCGACACATTTGAACACCGGGGAGCTGTTTTTT. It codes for CASSVSTHLNTGELFF.

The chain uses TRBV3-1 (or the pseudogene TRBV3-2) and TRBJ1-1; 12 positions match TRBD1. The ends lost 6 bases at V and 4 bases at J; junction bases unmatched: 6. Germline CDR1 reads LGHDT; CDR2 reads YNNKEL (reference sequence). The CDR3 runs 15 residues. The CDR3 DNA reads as TGTGCCAGCAGACGGGACAGGGGGCGCGGCACTGAAGCTTTCTTT. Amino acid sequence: CASRRDRGRGTEAFF.

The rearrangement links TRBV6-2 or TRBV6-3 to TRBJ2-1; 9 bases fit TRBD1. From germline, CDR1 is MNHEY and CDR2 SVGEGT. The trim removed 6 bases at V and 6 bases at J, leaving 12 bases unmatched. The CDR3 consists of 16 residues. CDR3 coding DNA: TGTGCCAGCAGCCTACCCGGGACAGGGTTGTCCAATGAGCAGTTCTTC. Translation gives CASSLPGTGLSNEQFF.

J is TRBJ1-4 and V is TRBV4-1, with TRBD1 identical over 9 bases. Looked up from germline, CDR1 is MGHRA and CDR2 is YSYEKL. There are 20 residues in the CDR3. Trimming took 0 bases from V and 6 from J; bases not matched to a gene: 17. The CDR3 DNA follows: TGCGCCAGCAGCCAAGAGAACCGGGACAGGGCGGTTCTTCGGGATGAAAAACTGTTTTTT. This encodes CASSQENRDRAVLRDEKLFF.

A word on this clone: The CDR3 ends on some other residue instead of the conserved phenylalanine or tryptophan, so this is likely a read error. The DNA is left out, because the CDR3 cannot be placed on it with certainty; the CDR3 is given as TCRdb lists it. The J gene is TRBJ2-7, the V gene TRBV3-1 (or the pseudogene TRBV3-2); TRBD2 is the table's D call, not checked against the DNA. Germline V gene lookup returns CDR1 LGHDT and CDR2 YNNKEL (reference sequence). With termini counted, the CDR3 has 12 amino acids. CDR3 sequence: CASSQTGTSMKI.

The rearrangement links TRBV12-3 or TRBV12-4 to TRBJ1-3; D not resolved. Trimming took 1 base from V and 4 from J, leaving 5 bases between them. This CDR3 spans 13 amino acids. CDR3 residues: CASSLVQGNTIYF. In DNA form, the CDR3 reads TGTGCCAGCAGTTTAGTACAGGGAAACACCATATATTTT.